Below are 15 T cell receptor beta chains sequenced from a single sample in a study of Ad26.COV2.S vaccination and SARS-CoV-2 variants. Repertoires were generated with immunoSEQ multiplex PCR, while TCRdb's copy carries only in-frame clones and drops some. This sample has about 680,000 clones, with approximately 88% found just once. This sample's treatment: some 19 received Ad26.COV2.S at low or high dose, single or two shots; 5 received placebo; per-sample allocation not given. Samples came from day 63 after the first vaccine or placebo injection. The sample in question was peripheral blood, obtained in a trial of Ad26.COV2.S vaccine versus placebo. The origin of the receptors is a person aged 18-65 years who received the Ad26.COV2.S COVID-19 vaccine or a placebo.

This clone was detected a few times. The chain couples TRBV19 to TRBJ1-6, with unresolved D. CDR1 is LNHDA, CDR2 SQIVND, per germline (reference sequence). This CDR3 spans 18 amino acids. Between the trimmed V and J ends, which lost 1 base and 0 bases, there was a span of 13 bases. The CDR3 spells CASSIVATESSYNSPLHF. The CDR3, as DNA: TGTGCCAGTAGTATAGTGGCGACGGAGAGCTCCTATAATTCACCCCTCCACTTT.

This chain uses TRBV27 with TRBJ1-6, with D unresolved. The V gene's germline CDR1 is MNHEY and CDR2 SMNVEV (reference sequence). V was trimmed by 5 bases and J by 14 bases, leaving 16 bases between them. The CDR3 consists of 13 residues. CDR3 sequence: CASSTRTVKALHF. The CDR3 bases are TGTGCCAGCAGTACCCGGACGGTCAAGGCCCTCCACTTT.

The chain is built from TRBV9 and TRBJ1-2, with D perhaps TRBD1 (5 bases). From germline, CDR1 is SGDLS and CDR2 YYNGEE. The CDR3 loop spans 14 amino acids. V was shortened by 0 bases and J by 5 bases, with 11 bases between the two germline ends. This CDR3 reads CASSVETGTYGYTF. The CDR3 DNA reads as TGTGCCAGCAGCGTAGAGACCGGGACTTATGGCTACACCTTC. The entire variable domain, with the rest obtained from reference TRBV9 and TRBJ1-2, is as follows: DSGVTQTPKHLITATGQRVTLRCSPRSGDLSVYWYQQSLDQGLQFLIQYYNGEERAKGNILERFSAQQFPDLHSELNLSSLELGDSALYFCASSVETGTYGYTFGSGTRLTVV.

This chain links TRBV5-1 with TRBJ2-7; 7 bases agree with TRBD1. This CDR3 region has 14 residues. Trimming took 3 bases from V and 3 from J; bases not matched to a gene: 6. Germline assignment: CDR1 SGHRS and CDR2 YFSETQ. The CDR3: CASSSGQPVYEQYF. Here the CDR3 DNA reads TGCGCCAGCAGCTCGGGACAGCCAGTCTACGAGCAGTACTTC. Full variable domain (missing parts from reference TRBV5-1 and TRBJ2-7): KAGVTQTPRYLIKTRGQQVTLSCSPISGHRSVSWYQQTPGQGLQFLFEYFSETQRNKGNFPGRFSGRQFSNSRSEMNVSTLELGDSALYLCASSSGQPVYEQYFGPGTRLTVT.

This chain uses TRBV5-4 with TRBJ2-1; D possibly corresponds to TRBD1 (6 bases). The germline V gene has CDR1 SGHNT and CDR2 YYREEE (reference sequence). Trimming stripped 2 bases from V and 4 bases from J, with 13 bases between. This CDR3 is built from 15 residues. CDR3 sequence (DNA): TGTGCCAGCAGCTTTTTAGGGCAGGGGTACAATGAGCAGTTCTTC. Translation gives CASSFLGQGYNEQFF.

CDR3 loop: CASSEYRLAGGLGELFF. DNA of the CDR3: TGTGCCAGCAGTGAATATAGGCTAGCGGGAGGATTAGGGGAGCTGTTTTTT. The genes are TRBV25-1 and TRBJ2-2; 11 bases map to TRBD2. The V gene's germline CDR1 is MGHDK and CDR2 SYGVNS. The CDR3 covers 17 residues. Trimming at V came to 0 bases and at J to 8 bases, leaving 8 bases not matched to a gene.

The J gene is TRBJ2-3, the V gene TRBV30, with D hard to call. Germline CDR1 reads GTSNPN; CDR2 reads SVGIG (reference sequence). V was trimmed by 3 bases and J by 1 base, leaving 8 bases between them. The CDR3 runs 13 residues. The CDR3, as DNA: TGTGCCTGGAGGATTCGGGGCACAGATACGCAGTATTTT. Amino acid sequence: CAWRIRGTDTQYF. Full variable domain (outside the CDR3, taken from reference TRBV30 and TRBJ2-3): SQTIHQWPATLVQPVGSPLSLECTVEGTSNPNLYWYRQAAGRGLQLLFYSVGIGQISSEVPQNLSASRPQDRQFILSSKKLLLSDSGFYLCAWRIRGTDTQYFGPGTRLTVL.

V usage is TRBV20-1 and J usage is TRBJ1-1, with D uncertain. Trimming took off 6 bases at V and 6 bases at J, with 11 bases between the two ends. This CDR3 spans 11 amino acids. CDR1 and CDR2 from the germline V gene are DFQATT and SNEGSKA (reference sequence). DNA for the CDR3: TGCAGTGCCCTAGCTCCGGCTGAAGCTTTCTTT. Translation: CSALAPAEAFF.

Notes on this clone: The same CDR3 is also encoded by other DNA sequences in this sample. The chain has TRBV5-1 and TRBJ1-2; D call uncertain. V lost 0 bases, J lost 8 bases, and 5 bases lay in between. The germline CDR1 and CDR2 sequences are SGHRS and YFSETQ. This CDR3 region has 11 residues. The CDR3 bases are TGCGCCAGCAGCTTGGGGGGAGGCTACACCTTC. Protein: CASSLGGGYTF.

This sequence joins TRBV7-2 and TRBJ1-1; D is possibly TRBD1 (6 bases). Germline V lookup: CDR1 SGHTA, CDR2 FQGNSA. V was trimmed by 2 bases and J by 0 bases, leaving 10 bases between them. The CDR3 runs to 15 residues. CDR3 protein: CASSLTRGVNTEAFF. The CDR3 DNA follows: TGTGCCAGCAGCTTAACGAGGGGGGTGAACACTGAAGCTTTCTTT.

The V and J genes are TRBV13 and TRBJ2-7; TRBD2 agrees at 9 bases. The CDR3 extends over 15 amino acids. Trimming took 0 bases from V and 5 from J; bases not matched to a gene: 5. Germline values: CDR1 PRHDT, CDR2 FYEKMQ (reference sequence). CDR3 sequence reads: CASSLGGGRADEQYF. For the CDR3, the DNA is TGTGCCAGCAGCTTAGGTGGCGGGAGGGCCGACGAGCAGTACTTC.

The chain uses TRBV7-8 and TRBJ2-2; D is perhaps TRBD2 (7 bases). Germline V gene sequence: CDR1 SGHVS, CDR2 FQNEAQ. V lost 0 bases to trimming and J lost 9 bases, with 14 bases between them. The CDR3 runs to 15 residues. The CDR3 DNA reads TGTGCCAGCAGCTTAGCTGGCGGGGGCGGCTGGGAGCTGTTTTTT. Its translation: CASSLAGGGGWELFF.

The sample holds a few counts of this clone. In nucleotides, the CDR3 is TGCGCCAGCAGCCAAGACGCGCATACAGGGCTAGATACGCAGTATTTT. It yields the protein CASSQDAHTGLDTQYF. The chain carries TRBV4-3 and TRBJ2-3; TRBD1 is a possible D gene (6 bases). The ends were cut back, 0 bases at V and 5 bases at J, with 15 bases in the middle. Germline-derived CDR1 and CDR2 are LGHNA and YSLEER. The CDR3 runs 16 residues.

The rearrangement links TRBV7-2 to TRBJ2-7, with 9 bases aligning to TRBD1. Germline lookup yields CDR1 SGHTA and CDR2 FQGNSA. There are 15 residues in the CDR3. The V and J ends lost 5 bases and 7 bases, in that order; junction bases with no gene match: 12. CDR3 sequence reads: CASSPGQGHRLEQYF. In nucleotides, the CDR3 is TGTGCCAGCAGCCCGGGACAGGGTCACCGTCTTGAGCAGTACTTC.

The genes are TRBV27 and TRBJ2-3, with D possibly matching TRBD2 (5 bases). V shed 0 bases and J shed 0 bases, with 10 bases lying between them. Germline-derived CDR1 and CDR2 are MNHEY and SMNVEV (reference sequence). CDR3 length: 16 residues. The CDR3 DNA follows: TGTGCCAGCAGTTTATCCAAGTGGACTAGCACAGATACGCAGTATTTT. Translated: CASSLSKWTSTDTQYF.